Reported below is one TCR beta chain. Its target is not known. The sample's time point: week 35, safety follow-up. Vaccination comprised doses that each held 300 ug of mutant IDH1 20-mer peptide, plus topical imiquimod. Donors had new IDH1-mutant astrocytomas of WHO grade 3 or 4 (ATRX-lost). The data were produced by immunoSEQ multiplex PCR, yet TCRdb's version contains in-frame clones alone and is incomplete. The sample has under 50,000 clones; roughly 91% are singletons. This specimen belongs to a study of a mutant IDH1 vaccine in newly diagnosed glioma. The V gene's germline CDR1 is MNHNY and CDR2 SVGAGI (reference sequence). The CDR3 has 15 amino acids. The V and J ends lost 2 bases and 4 bases respectively, with 14 bases between them. The study's findings and limits: Apparently unrelated to pseudoprogression were changes in the top peripheral T cell clonotypes. Induction of immune responses by the vaccine occurred in 85% to 95% of patients.

The chain uses TRBV6-6 and TRBJ1-2; tentative D call: TRBD1 (5 bases). The sequencing here drew on PBMCs, taken from a glioma patient whose treatment included an IDH1 peptide vaccine. The receptor comes from a woman in her forties with glioma. The CDR3 loop reads CASSYGVGAGYGYTF. The CDR3 coding sequence is TGTGCCAGCAGTTACGGTGTAGGGGCAGGCTATGGCTACACCTTC.